The 31 T cell receptor beta chains presented below share a single source sample, sequenced in a study of blood T cell repertoires in COVID-19. The data were produced by immunoSEQ multiplex PCR, yet TCRdb's version contains in-frame clones alone and is incomplete. This sample has around 140,000 clones, with roughly 90% found just once. The sequencing sample was made of peripheral blood. These receptor sequences come from a man aged 50-60 years with active or convalescent COVID-19.

The J gene is TRBJ2-7, the V gene TRBV24-1; 9 bases align to TRBD2. Germline V gives CDR1 KGHDR, CDR2 SFDVKD. The V and J ends lost 6 bases and 5 bases, in that order; junction bases with no gene match: 4. The CDR3 is made up of 13 amino acids. Here the CDR3 DNA reads TGTGCCACCAGTCCTAGCGGGATCCACGAGCAGTACTTC. This encodes CATSPSGIHEQYF.

The V gene is TRBV3-1 (or the pseudogene TRBV3-2), the J gene TRBJ2-7; D is perhaps TRBD1 (6 bases). V lost 1 base and J lost 6, with 16 bases in between. Germline CDR1 and CDR2: LGHDT and YNNKEL (reference sequence). The CDR3 loop spans 15 amino acids. CDR3 in DNA: TGTGCCAGCAGCCAAGTGTCAGGGGTGGTTGGCGAGCAGTACTTC. This gives the protein CASSQVSGVVGEQYF.

This rearrangement joins TRBV5-5 to TRBJ2-5; 7 bases are a match to TRBD1. The CDR3 loop spans 16 amino acids. CDR1 SGHKS and CDR2 YYEKEE come from the germline V gene (reference sequence). Unmatched junction bases numbered 5, after V lost 0 bases and J lost 0 bases. The CDR3 DNA sequence: TGTGCCAGCAGCTTGGGCGGCAGGGGGTACCAAGAGACCCAGTACTTC. This sequence encodes CASSLGGRGYQETQYF.

The chain links TRBV19 to TRBJ1-4, with D perhaps matching TRBD1 (5 bases). Germline lookup yields CDR1 LNHDA and CDR2 SQIVND (reference sequence). V dropped 7 bases and J dropped 0 bases, with 9 bases sitting between them. This CDR3 is built from 14 residues. The CDR3 loop is CASTPGSTNEKLFF. CDR3 sequence (DNA): TGTGCCAGTACTCCAGGGTCAACTAATGAAAAACTGTTTTTT. The full variable domain, rest sourced from reference TRBV19 and TRBJ1-4, is DGGITQSPKYLFRKEGQNVTLSCEQNLNHDAMYWYRQDPGQGLRLIYYSQIVNDFQKGDIAEGYSVSREKKESFPLTVTSAQKNPTAFYLCASTPGSTNEKLFFGSGTQLSVL.

CDR3 sequence: CAWTADRGSNQPQHF. DNA for the CDR3: TGTGCCTGGACTGCGGACAGGGGAAGCAATCAGCCCCAGCATTTT. The chain uses TRBV30 and TRBJ1-5; 9 nucleotides agree with TRBD1. The germline V gene has CDR1 GTSNPN and CDR2 SVGIG (reference sequence). J was trimmed by 1 base and V by 4 bases; bases with no gene match: 5. This CDR3 is built from 15 residues.

J is TRBJ1-1 and V is TRBV6-5; TRBD1 might be the D (5 bases). This CDR3 region has 14 residues. V lost 4 bases and J lost 1, with 10 bases in between. Germline V gene sequence: CDR1 MNHEY, CDR2 SVGAGI. In DNA, the CDR3 is TGTGCCAGCAGTTTTTCGGGGGGGAACACTGAAGCTTTCTTT. This gives the protein CASSFSGGNTEAFF.

This chain joins TRBV4-1 and TRBJ2-7, with a weak D call TRBD2 (7 bases). The CDR3 is 17 amino acids. With 4 bases removed from V and 0 bases from J, the gap between germline ends came to 19 bases. Germline CDR1 is MGHRA and CDR2 is YSYEKL. The CDR3 loop reads CASSRVVSGTTSYEQYF. The CDR3 DNA sequence: TGCGCCAGCAGCCGGGTAGTCAGCGGGACAACCTCCTACGAGCAGTACTTC.

This clone has a single count. This chain connects TRBV7-9 to TRBJ2-7; TRBD1 matches 7 bases. Germline CDR1 SEHNR, CDR2 FQNEAQ (reference sequence). V shed 5 bases, J shed 2 bases, and the junction held 6 bases outside the gene matches. The CDR3 covers 14 residues. For the CDR3, the DNA is TGTGCCAGCAGCCATGGGGACAGTCCCTACGAGCAGTACTTC. Its translation is CASSHGDSPYEQYF.

V usage is TRBV11-2 and J usage is TRBJ2-5; D perhaps matches TRBD2 (5 bases). The germline V and J ends were trimmed by 3 bases and 5 bases, with 13 bases remaining between them. CDR1 SGHAT and CDR2 FQNNGV come from the germline V gene. CDR3 length equals 14 residues. The CDR3, as DNA: TGTGCCAGCAGCTTCGGGGTTTATGAGGAGACCCAGTACTTC. Protein: CASSFGVYEETQYF. The full variable domain, in which reference TRBV11-2 and TRBJ2-5 provide the parts outside the CDR3, is EAGVAQSPRYKIIEKRQSVAFWCNPISGHATLYWYQQILGQGPKLLIQFQNNGVVDDSQLPKDRFSAERLKGVDSTLKIQPAKLEDSAVYLCASSFGVYEETQYFGPGTRLLVL.

The chain employs TRBV6-1 and TRBJ2-7; 7 positions agree with TRBD1. V shed 2 bases and J 3 bases; nucleotides not matched to a gene: 13. The germline V gene encodes CDR1 MNHNS and CDR2 SASEGT. The CDR3 is 17 amino acids. In DNA form, the CDR3 reads TGTGCCAGCAGTGAATGGCCTCCAGGGGCAGGGGGCTACGAGCAGTACTTC. Protein: CASSEWPPGAGGYEQYF.

The chain uses TRBV24-1 and TRBJ2-1; 15 bases align to TRBD2. The CDR3 is made up of 16 amino acids. V gave up 2 bases and J gave up 10 bases; unmatched junction bases: 5. From germline, CDR1 is KGHDR and CDR2 SFDVKD. DNA of the CDR3: TGTGCCACCAGTGATTGGACTAGCGGGAGGGTCCAGGAGCAGTTCTTC. Its translation is CATSDWTSGRVQEQFF.

The chain combines TRBV18 with TRBJ2-3; 7 bases agree with TRBD2. V was pared by 4 bases and J by 4 bases, with 2 bases of the junction left unmatched. The length of the CDR3 is 13 residues. Germline CDR1 reads KGHSH; CDR2 reads LQKENI. CDR3: CASSRLASDTQYF. The CDR3 nucleotides read TGTGCCAGCTCACGACTAGCTTCAGATACGCAGTATTTT.

This clone was seen once. This chain joins TRBV5-1 and TRBJ2-1, with 8 bases matching TRBD1. There are 15 residues in the CDR3. Germline V lookup: CDR1 SGHRS, CDR2 YFSETQ. V lost 3 bases, J lost 6 bases, and 8 bases stayed unmatched. CDR3 DNA sequence: TGCGCCAGCAGCTCCACCCCAGGACAGGGCAATGAGCAGTTCTTC. It translates to CASSSTPGQGNEQFF.

V and J are TRBV29-1 and TRBJ1-1; 10 bases are shared with TRBD1. The CDR3 extends over 14 amino acids. Germline CDR1 and CDR2: SQVTM and ANQGSEA. V shed 6 bases and J 5 bases; nucleotides not matched to a gene: 9. Here the CDR3 DNA reads TGCAGCGTAAGACAGGGGGCTGATAGTACTGAAGCTTTCTTT. This gives the protein CSVRQGADSTEAFF.

J is TRBJ1-5 and V is TRBV19; D call uncertain. The CDR3 extends over 14 amino acids. The V gene's germline CDR1 is LNHDA and CDR2 SQIVND (reference sequence). Trimming took off 7 bases at V and 2 bases at J, with 12 bases between the two ends. The CDR3 sequence: CASTSRSGNQPQHF. DNA of the CDR3: TGTGCCAGTACCTCCAGAAGCGGCAATCAGCCCCAGCATTTT.

This clone has only a few counts. The genes are TRBV4-3 and TRBJ1-3, with a tentative D call TRBD1 (6 bases). Germline assignment: CDR1 LGHNA and CDR2 YSLEER. The CDR3 is 14 amino acids. V lost 2 bases and J 5 bases, leaving 10 bases between the germline ends. CDR3 DNA: TGCGCCAGCAGCCAATCCCAGGGGAGAAACACCATATATTTT. Translation: CASSQSQGRNTIYF.

The chain couples TRBV6-2 or TRBV6-3 to TRBJ2-3; 9 bases are shared with TRBD1. This CDR3 has 18 residues. The germline V gene has CDR1 MNHEY and CDR2 SVGEGT. V shed 3 bases, J shed 2 bases, and the junction held 12 bases outside the gene matches. CDR3 coding DNA: TGTGCCAGCAGTTATGGCCAGAGCGGGACAGGGTCCACAGATACGCAGTATTTT. It yields the protein CASSYGQSGTGSTDTQYF.

This clone was picked up a small number of times. The chain employs TRBV28 and TRBJ1-6; D is undetermined. Germline CDR1 MDHEN, CDR2 SYDVKM. The CDR3 covers 15 residues. Deletions cut 4 bases from V and 8 bases from J, with 15 bases between. The CDR3 region has the DNA TGTGCCAGCAGTTGGGAGGCGCGGACCGATTCACCCCTCCACTTT. Amino acids: CASSWEARTDSPLHF.

V is TRBV15 and J is TRBJ1-6; a weak D match, TRBD1 (5 bases). Germline values: CDR1 LNHNV, CDR2 YYDKDF (reference sequence). CDR3 length: 14 amino acids. Trimming took 3 bases from V and 3 from J, leaving 6 bases between them. The CDR3 region has the DNA TGTGCCACCAGCAGCCAGGGCTATAATTCACCCCTCCACTTT. Encoded protein: CATSSQGYNSPLHF. Drawing the rest from reference TRBV15 and TRBJ1-6, the complete variable domain is DAMVIQNPRYQVTQFGKPVTLSCSQTLNHNVMYWYQQKSSQAPKLLFHYYDKDFNNEADTPDNFQSRRPNTSFCFLDIRSPGLGDTAMYLCATSSQGYNSPLHFGNGTRLTVT.

The chain joins TRBV2 to TRBJ2-3, with 11 positions matching TRBD2. The trim removed 4 bases at V and 2 bases at J, leaving 2 bases unmatched. The CDR3 has 15 residues. Germline lookup yields CDR1 SNHLY and CDR2 FYNNEI. The CDR3, as DNA: TGTGCCAGCAGTGGGGGACTAGCGGTCACAGATACGCAGTATTTT. Its protein is CASSGGLAVTDTQYF.

The V and J genes are TRBV5-1 and TRBJ1-3; the D gene is possibly TRBD1 (5 bases). The CDR3 extends over 15 amino acids. Trimming stripped 3 bases from V and 0 bases from J, with 10 bases between. Germline CDR1 reads SGHRS; CDR2 reads YFSETQ. CDR3 in DNA: TGCGCCAGCAGCTCGACGACAGTCTCTGGAAACACCATATATTTT. Protein sequence: CASSSTTVSGNTIYF.

This chain connects TRBV19 to TRBJ1-1; D uncertain. Germline V CDR1 and CDR2: LNHDA, SQIVND (reference sequence). Trimming took 3 bases from V and 0 from J, leaving 8 bases between them. The CDR3 loop spans 14 amino acids. The CDR3 region is CASSMAQLNTEAFF. The DNA of the CDR3 is TGTGCCAGTAGTATGGCACAATTGAACACTGAAGCTTTCTTT.

V and J are TRBV5-1 and TRBJ2-7, with D possibly matching TRBD1 (6 bases). Trimming took 0 bases from V and 0 from J, leaving 13 bases between them. This CDR3 region has 16 residues. The germline V gene has CDR1 SGHRS and CDR2 YFSETQ. The CDR3 sequence is CASSLAGTWVSYEQYF. CDR3 nucleotides: TGCGCCAGCAGCTTGGCTGGGACATGGGTCTCCTACGAGCAGTACTTC.

CDR3 residues: CASSLAIGMMYQETQYF. CDR3 nucleotide sequence: TGTGCCAGCAGCTTAGCGATCGGGATGATGTACCAAGAGACCCAGTACTTC. The V and J genes are TRBV7-2 and TRBJ2-5, with a weak D call TRBD2 (5 bases). This CDR3 is built from 17 residues. Trimming pared 0 bases from V and 0 bases from J, leaving 14 bases between. The V gene's germline CDR1 is SGHTA and CDR2 FQGNSA.

The chain employs TRBV14 and TRBJ1-6; D call uncertain. Trimming took off 6 bases at V and 9 bases at J, with 15 bases between the two ends. The germline CDR1 and CDR2 sequences are SGHDN and FVKESK. The CDR3 consists of 14 residues. The CDR3 loop is CASSRSGPSSPLHF. CDR3 DNA sequence: TGTGCCAGCAGTCGTTCTGGGCCGAGTTCACCCCTCCACTTT.

This chain joins TRBV5-5 and TRBJ1-1; 9 bases are shared with TRBD1. Germline CDR1 SGHKS, CDR2 YYEKEE (reference sequence). This CDR3 has 15 residues. V shed 4 bases, J shed 3 bases, and the junction held 7 bases outside the gene matches. CDR3 nucleotides: TGTGCCAGCAGCACTAACAGGGGGCGTTACACTGAAGCTTTCTTT. Translated, it gives CASSTNRGRYTEAFF.

The chain has TRBV4-1 and TRBJ2-1, with 7 bases matching TRBD2. CDR1 and CDR2 from the germline V gene are MGHRA and YSYEKL. V lost 4 bases, J lost 5 bases, and 2 bases stayed unmatched. The CDR3 is made up of 13 amino acids. The CDR3 spells CASSRTSDNEQFF. The CDR3 nucleotides read TGCGCCAGCAGCCGCACTAGCGACAATGAGCAGTTCTTC.

The rearrangement links TRBV5-4 to TRBJ2-1; the match to TRBD2 covers 10 bases. The CDR3 consists of 16 residues. CDR1 is SGHNT and CDR2 is YYREEE in the germline V gene (reference sequence). The J segment lost 10 bases and the V segment lost 3 bases, leaving 13 bases of the junction unmatched. The CDR3 DNA reads as TGTGCCAGCAGCTCTTCACAGCGGGAGGGCCTAGAGGAGCAGTTCTTC. This gives the protein CASSSSQREGLEEQFF. The full variable domain, in which reference TRBV5-4 and TRBJ2-1 provide the parts outside the CDR3, is ETGVTQSPTHLIKTRGQQVTLRCSSQSGHNTVSWYQQALGQGPQFIFQYYREEENGRGNFPPRFSGLQFPNYSSELNVNALELDDSALYLCASSSSQREGLEEQFFGPGTRLTVL.

This clone was detected only once. The chain has TRBV21-1 and TRBJ2-5; the tabulated D call, TRBD2, remains unverified against the DNA. TRBV21-1 is designated a pseudogene. The CDR3 totals 16 residues. The CDR3 DNA is TGTGCCAGCAGCGAACAATCCCTTAACCGCGGAGAGACCCAGTACTTC. Protein: CASSEQSLNRGETQYF.

The genes are TRBV2 and TRBJ2-7, with 7 nucleotides matching TRBD1. The germline CDR1 and CDR2 sequences are SNHLY and FYNNEI. The length of the CDR3 is 14 residues. Trimming removed 7 bases from V and 4 bases from J; junction bases left unmatched: 10. CDR3 sequence: CASMKQGKSYEQYF. CDR3 in DNA: TGTGCCAGCATGAAACAGGGGAAGTCTTACGAGCAGTACTTC.

The chain is built from TRBV10-3 and TRBJ1-5; TRBD1 might be the D (6 bases). The CDR3 is made up of 16 amino acids. Trimming removed 3 bases at V and 4 bases at J, with 16 bases between. The germline CDR1 and CDR2 sequences are ENHRY and SYGVKD. The DNA for the CDR3 is TGTGCCATCAGTGATGGAACAGGGATAAGGAATCAGCCCCAGCATTTT. Its protein is CAISDGTGIRNQPQHF.